These 18 T cell receptor beta chains were all obtained from the same sample, sequenced in a study of cytomegalovirus exposure and HLA in healthy donors. The PCR used 60 Vbeta and 13 Jbeta primers. Using immunoSEQ multiplex PCR, the repertoire was profiled, and TCRdb retains in-frame clones only, with some absent. The sample includes tens of thousands of clones, 65% to 75% of them seen just once. The source material was PBMCs. These receptors were taken from a man aged 45-65 years in good health and CMV-seropositive.

The chain recombines TRBV6-5 with TRBJ2-7; no clear D gene. The CDR3 has 15 residues. Germline assignment: CDR1 MNHEY and CDR2 SVGAGI. Trimming took off 0 bases at V and 2 bases at J, with 11 bases between the two ends. In nucleotides, the CDR3 is TGTGCCAGCAGTTACTCGGCGGATCCCACCTACGAGCAGTACTTC. Residues: CASSYSADPTYEQYF.

V gene TRBV19 combines with J gene TRBJ2-7, with D possibly matching TRBD1 (6 bases). Germline CDR1 and CDR2: LNHDA and SQIVND (reference sequence). V lost 7 bases to trimming and J lost 2 bases, with 15 bases between them. The CDR3 is made up of 14 amino acids. The CDR3 nucleotides read TGTGCCAGTACGCCTACAGGACAGCCCTACGAGCAGTACTTC. Translated, it gives CASTPTGQPYEQYF.

The V call is TRBV5-1, the J call TRBJ2-7; 9 nucleotides match TRBD1. The germline V gene encodes CDR1 SGHRS and CDR2 YFSETQ. The CDR3 is 15 amino acids. Germline trimming cut 3 bases from V and 3 bases from J; bases unmatched to any gene: 7. The CDR3 region is CASSSAGTGHYEQYF. DNA for the CDR3: TGCGCCAGCAGCTCCGCCGGGACAGGGCACTACGAGCAGTACTTC.

This clone was seen once. J is TRBJ2-3 and V is TRBV20-1, with TRBD1 as a possible D gene (5 bases). Germline V gene sequence: CDR1 DFQATT, CDR2 SNEGSKA (reference sequence). CDR3 size: 11 residues. Trimming left V 2 bases short and J 6 bases short, with 6 bases between. CDR3 in DNA: TGCAGTGCTAGAAAGGGGGATACGCAGTATTTT. Its protein product is CSARKGDTQYF.

This clone was counted only a few times. CDR3 sequence (DNA): TGTGCCTGGTCCCTAGCGGGCGGTACCGGGGAGCTGTTTTTT. Its protein product is CAWSLAGGTGELFF. V gene TRBV30 combines with J gene TRBJ2-2; TRBD2 matches 8 bases. V was pared by 5 bases and J by 5 bases, with 7 bases of the junction left unmatched. Germline lookup yields CDR1 GTSNPN and CDR2 SVGIG (reference sequence). The CDR3 contains 14 residues.

The sample holds a few counts of this clone. The chain combines TRBV6-5 with TRBJ2-1; 7 bases align to TRBD1. Germline CDR1 and CDR2: MNHEY and SVGAGI. The CDR3 consists of 15 residues. The V segment lost 0 bases and the J segment 6 bases; nucleotides outside the gene matches: 5. The CDR3 loop reads CASSYSGGRINEQFF. CDR3 sequence (DNA): TGTGCCAGCAGTTACTCAGGGGGCAGAATCAATGAGCAGTTCTTC.

The J gene is TRBJ1-3, the V gene TRBV20-1, with D hard to call. Looked up from germline, CDR1 is DFQATT and CDR2 is SNEGSKA (reference sequence). This CDR3 has 11 residues. Trimming took 3 bases from V and 7 from J, leaving 7 bases between them. CDR3 in DNA: TGCAGTGCTAGCCCGGGGAACACCATATATTTT. Amino acid sequence: CSASPGNTIYF.

This clone occurred a few times. The CDR3 loop is CASSFQTGAYSPLHF. CDR3 coding DNA: TGTGCCAGCAGCTTCCAGACAGGGGCGTATTCACCCCTCCACTTT. This sequence joins TRBV7-8 and TRBJ1-6, with 8 bases matching TRBD1. The CDR3 contains 15 residues. Germline V gives CDR1 SGHVS, CDR2 FQNEAQ. After removal of 3 bases from V and 8 bases from J, the junction contained 6 bases not matched to a gene. Complete variable domain (other parts from reference TRBV7-8 and TRBJ1-6): GAGVSQSPRYKVAKRGQDVALRCDPISGHVSLFWYQQALGQGPEFLTYFQNEAQLDKSGLPSDRFFAERPEGSVSTLKIQRTQQEDSAVYLCASSFQTGAYSPLHFGNGTRLTVT.

The chain uses TRBV28 and TRBJ2-1, with 15 bases that match TRBD2. The CDR3 is 17 residues long. The germline gives CDR1 MDHEN, CDR2 SYDVKM. The V gene end was trimmed by 3 bases and the J gene end by 5 bases; junction bases not matched to a gene: 5. The CDR3 DNA follows: TGTGCCAGCAGTTTCCGGACTAGCGGGAGGGGCAACAATGAGCAGTTCTTC. Protein: CASSFRTSGRGNNEQFF. The full variable domain, completed using reference TRBV28 and TRBJ2-1, is DVKVTQSSRYLVKRTGEKVFLECVQDMDHENMFWYRQDPGLGLRLIYFSYDVKMKEKGDIPEGYSVSREKKERFSLILESASTNQTSMYLCASSFRTSGRGNNEQFFGPGTRLTVL.

The chain uses TRBV29-1 and TRBJ2-1; D is ambiguous. The germline V gene encodes CDR1 SQVTM and CDR2 ANQGSEA. Between the trimmed V and J ends, which lost 6 bases and 4 bases, there was a span of 7 bases. CDR3 length equals 11 residues. CDR3 region: CSVPYYNEQFF. As DNA, the CDR3 is TGCAGCGTCCCCTATTACAATGAGCAGTTCTTC.

V is TRBV28 and J is TRBJ1-2; D gene uncertain. CDR1 and CDR2 (germline): MDHEN, SYDVKM. This CDR3 spans 13 amino acids. V lost 6 bases, J lost 0 bases, and 8 bases lay in between. CDR3 bases: TGTGCCAGCAGCCTATTAGCTAACTATGGCTACACCTTC. This codes for CASSLLANYGYTF.

In the case of this clone: Its ends do not fully match the called genes, so a read error is possible. The gene calls are TRBV27 and TRBJ2-3, with 10 bases fitting TRBD1. Per the germline V gene, CDR1 is MNHEY and CDR2 is SMNVEV (reference sequence). The CDR3 sequence is 11 residues long. CDR3 sequence: CASSSGTGDSF. The CDR3 bases are TGTGCCAGCAGTTCCGGGACAGGGGATAGTTTT.

This chain links TRBV28 with TRBJ2-5, with D maybe TRBD1 (6 bases). The CDR3 has 12 residues. The V gene's germline CDR1 is MDHEN and CDR2 SYDVKM. Deletions cut 9 bases from V and 5 bases from J, with 13 bases between. CDR3: CASRGSRETQYF. The DNA of the CDR3 is TGTGCCAGTAGGGGGTCTCGTGAGACCCAGTACTTC.

The chain has TRBV29-1 and TRBJ1-2; no reliable D call. V was trimmed by 0 bases and J by 8 bases, leaving 16 bases between them. The CDR3 runs 14 residues. Germline V CDR1 and CDR2: SQVTM, ANQGSEA. The CDR3 nucleotides read TGCAGCGTTGAAGATGCCTGGGCCTTCCGGGGCTACACCTTC. Its translation: CSVEDAWAFRGYTF.

The gene calls are TRBV25-1 and TRBJ2-1, with TRBD1 identical over 9 bases. Germline CDR1 reads MGHDK; CDR2 reads SYGVNS. CDR3 length equals 15 residues. After removal of 6 bases from V and 4 bases from J, the junction contained 7 bases not matched to a gene. The CDR3 loop reads CASSPGTGFYNEQFF. The CDR3 nucleotides are TGTGCCAGCAGCCCGGGGACAGGGTTTTACAATGAGCAGTTCTTC.

The chain has TRBV15 and TRBJ2-3, with a possible D match to TRBD2 (5 bases). The CDR3 extends over 14 amino acids. V gave up 8 bases and J gave up 0 bases, with 12 bases separating them. Germline V gene data show CDR1 as LNHNV and CDR2 as YYDKDF (reference sequence). CDR3 region: CATRGLASTDTQYF. CDR3 sequence (DNA): TGTGCCACCCGAGGGTTAGCTAGCACAGATACGCAGTATTTT.

The chain recombines TRBV2 with TRBJ1-3; 8 bases match TRBD1. Trimming took 6 bases from V and 2 from J; bases not matched to a gene: 6. The CDR3 length is 15 residues. Germline CDR1 is SNHLY and CDR2 is FYNNEI. This chain's CDR3 is CASSETGGTGNTIYF. CDR3 bases: TGTGCCAGCAGCGAAACAGGGGGGACTGGAAACACCATATATTTT.

In its sample, this clone was seen a few times. The V gene is TRBV28, the J gene TRBJ1-2; TRBD1 matches 7 bases. V lost 2 bases and J lost 4; bases outside the gene matches: 1. The CDR3 is 13 residues long. Per germline, CDR1 MDHEN and CDR2 SYDVKM. For the CDR3, the DNA is TGTGCCAGCAGTTTAGGGACAGCCTATGGCTACACCTTC. This translates into CASSLGTAYGYTF.